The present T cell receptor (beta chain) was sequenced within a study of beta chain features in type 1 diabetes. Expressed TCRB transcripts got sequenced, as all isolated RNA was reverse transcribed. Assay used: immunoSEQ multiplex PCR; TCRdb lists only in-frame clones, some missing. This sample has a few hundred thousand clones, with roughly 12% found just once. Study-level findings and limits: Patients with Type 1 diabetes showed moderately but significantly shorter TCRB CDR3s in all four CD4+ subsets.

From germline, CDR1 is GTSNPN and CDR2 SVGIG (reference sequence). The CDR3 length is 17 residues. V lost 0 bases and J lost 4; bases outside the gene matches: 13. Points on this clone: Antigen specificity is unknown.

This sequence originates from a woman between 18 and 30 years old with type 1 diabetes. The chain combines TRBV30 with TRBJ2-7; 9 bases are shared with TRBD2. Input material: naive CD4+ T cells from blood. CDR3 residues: CAWSVAILAGVGYEQYF. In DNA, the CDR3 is TGTGCCTGGAGTGTAGCAATATTAGCGGGAGTGGGGTACGAGCAGTACTTC.